The following is a T cell receptor beta chain sequence with its context. This clone was recorded only once. No cognate antigen has been identified for it. No quality values exist for individual bases; no much larger clone is one base distant. This sample is part of a study of PD-1 blockade in mismatch repair-deficient tumors (dated by TCRdb to about 2017). Background on the whole study: Between late 2013 and late 2016, more than 75 consecutive patients with eleven to twelve mismatch repair-deficient cancer types, all previously treated and progressing, were enrolled in the trial. Deep sequencing of TCR CDR3 regions was used to track tumor-associated T cell clones in peripheral blood of patients responding to PD-1 blockade. Beyond this particular receptor, the publication reports: Tumor-resident clones, often undetectable in blood before treatment, expanded rapidly after pembrolizumab and then contracted, generally before radiologic responses.

Mismatch repair deficiency in every enrolled patient was established by polymerase chain reaction or immunohistochemistry. A few patients who responded to pembrolizumab therapy underwent TCR sequencing. The phase II trial prospectively evaluated PD-1 blockade with pembrolizumab in advanced mismatch repair-deficient cancers, independent of tissue of origin. Peripheral blood T cell samples were serially collected before and at multiple times after PD-1 blockade was started. Blood sampling time points were reported as weeks after the first dose of pembrolizumab. Library preparation employed the immunoSEQ multiplex PCR assay. This is the immuneACCESS table as TCRdb keeps it, with only in-frame sequences that have V and J called. A part of the clones is gone; compared with another copy, unresolved V genes explain less than half, and the rest is unexplained. In this sample the table shows some 120,000 clones, more than 70% of which occur a single time. The ten largest clones represent about an eighth of the sample.

Sequences SGHTA (CDR1) and FQGNSA (CDR2) are obtained from the germline V gene. From the cysteine through the phenylalanine, the CDR3 covers 13 amino acids. The retained sequence is limited to the CDR3, 39 bases, with the frame set at the first base. A distance of 9 bases separates the germline ends of V and J, which lose 2 bases and 7 bases respectively. Recombination connected TRBV7-2 to TRBJ2-1; the D gene cannot be named for sure. This sample comprised peripheral blood, obtained 72 weeks after starting pembrolizumab. This clonotype was sampled from an adult with mismatch repair-deficient cancer. CDR3 sequence: CASSLYDRNEQFF. The bases are TGTGCCAGCAGCTTATACGACCGTAATGAGCAGTTCTTC.